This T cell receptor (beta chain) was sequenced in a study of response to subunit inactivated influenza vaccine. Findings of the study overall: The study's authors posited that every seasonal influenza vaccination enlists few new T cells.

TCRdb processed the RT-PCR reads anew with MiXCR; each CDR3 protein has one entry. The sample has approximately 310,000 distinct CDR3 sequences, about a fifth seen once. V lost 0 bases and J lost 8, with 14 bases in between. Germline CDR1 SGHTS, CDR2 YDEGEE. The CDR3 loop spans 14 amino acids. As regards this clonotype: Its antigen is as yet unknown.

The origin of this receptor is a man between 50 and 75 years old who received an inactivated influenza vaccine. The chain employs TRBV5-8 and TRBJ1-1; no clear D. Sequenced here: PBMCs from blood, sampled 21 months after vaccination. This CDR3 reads CASSLEILAREAFF. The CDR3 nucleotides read TGTGCCAGCAGCTTGGAGATACTCGCAAGGGAAGCTTTCTTT.